This T cell receptor (beta chain) was identified in a study of T cell responses to AZD1222 COVID-19 vaccine. Sequencing was performed with immunoSEQ multiplex PCR; in TCRdb, only in-frame clones are kept and a portion is missing. Here the sample spans roughly 250,000 clones, just over 90% being singletons. Trimming removed 3 bases from V and 4 bases from J; junction bases left unmatched: 5. Germline CDR1 reads SGHRS; CDR2 reads YFSETQ. This CDR3 spans 14 amino acids. This sequence originates from an adult in good health. The starting material was peripheral blood, obtained on day 0 of AZD1222 vaccination. This sequence joins TRBV5-1 and TRBJ1-2; 8 bases align to TRBD1. In DNA, the CDR3 is TGCGCCAGCAGCTGGGACAGGCTTGGCTATGGCTACACCTTC. Translating it yields CASSWDRLGYGYTF.